This T cell receptor beta chain was documented in a study of blood T cell repertoires in COVID-19. The V gene's germline CDR1 is PRHDT and CDR2 FYEKMQ (reference sequence). J gave up 1 base and V 10 bases, and 5 bases lay outside the gene matches. The CDR3 is 14 residues long. In the original processing: For nucleated cells, counts were estimated from reference gene primer amplification. The data were produced by immunoSEQ multiplex PCR, yet TCRdb's version contains in-frame clones alone and is incomplete. V and J calls and clone size are copied from that table; D and trimming were computed from the DNA. The data show 350,000 to 500,000 clones, around nine tenths seen once. Study members were between about 18 and 90 years old and lived in 20 to 30 US regions. Cohort assignment relied on participant-reported clinical history.

This sequence was found in a woman aged 18-29 years who had been exposed to COVID-19. Sequencing used PBMCs or T cells enriched from blood (not recorded which). The chain is built from TRBV13 and TRBJ1-3; 9 positions agree with TRBD1. In DNA, the CDR3 is TGTGCCACCGACAGGGGGATGTCTGGAAACACCATATATTTT. Residues: CATDRGMSGNTIYF. Based on the CDR3 plus reference TRBV13 and TRBJ1-3, the full variable domain is AAGVIQSPRHLIKEKRETATLKCYPIPRHDTVYWYQQGPGQDPQFLISFYEKMQSDKGSIPDRFSAQQFSDYHSELNMSSLELGDSALYFCATDRGMSGNTIYFGEGSWLTVV.